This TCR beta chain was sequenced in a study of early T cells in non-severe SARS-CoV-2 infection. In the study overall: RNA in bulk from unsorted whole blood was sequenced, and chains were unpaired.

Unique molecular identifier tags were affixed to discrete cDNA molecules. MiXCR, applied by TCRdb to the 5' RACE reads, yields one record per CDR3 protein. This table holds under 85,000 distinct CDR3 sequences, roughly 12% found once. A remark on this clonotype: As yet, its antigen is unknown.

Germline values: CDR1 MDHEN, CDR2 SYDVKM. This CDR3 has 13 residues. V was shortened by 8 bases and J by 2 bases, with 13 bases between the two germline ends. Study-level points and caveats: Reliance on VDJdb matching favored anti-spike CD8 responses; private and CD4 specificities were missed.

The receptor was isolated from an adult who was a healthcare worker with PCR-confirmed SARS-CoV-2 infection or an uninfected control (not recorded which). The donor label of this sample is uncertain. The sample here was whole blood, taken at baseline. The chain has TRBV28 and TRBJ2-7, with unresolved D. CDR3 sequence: CASAARFPYEQYF. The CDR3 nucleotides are TGTGCCAGCGCGGCAAGGTTCCCCTACGAGCAGTACTTC.